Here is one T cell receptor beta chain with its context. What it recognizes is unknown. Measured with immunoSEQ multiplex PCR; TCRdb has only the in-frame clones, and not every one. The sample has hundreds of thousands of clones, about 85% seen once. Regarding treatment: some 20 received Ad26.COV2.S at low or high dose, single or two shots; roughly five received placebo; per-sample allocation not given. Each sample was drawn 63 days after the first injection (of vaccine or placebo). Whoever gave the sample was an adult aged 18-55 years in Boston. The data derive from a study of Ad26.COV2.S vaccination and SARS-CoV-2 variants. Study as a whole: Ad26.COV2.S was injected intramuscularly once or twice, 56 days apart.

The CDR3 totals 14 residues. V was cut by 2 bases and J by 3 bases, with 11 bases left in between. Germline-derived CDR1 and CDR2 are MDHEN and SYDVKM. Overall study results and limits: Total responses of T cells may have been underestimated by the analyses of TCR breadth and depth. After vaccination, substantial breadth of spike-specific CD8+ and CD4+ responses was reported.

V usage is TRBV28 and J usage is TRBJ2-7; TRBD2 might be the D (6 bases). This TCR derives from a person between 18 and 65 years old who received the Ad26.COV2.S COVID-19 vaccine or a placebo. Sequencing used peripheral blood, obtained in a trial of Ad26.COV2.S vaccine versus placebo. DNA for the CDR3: TGTGCCAGCAGTTTACGCGGGATAGTCTACGAGCAGTACTTC. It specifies CASSLRGIVYEQYF.